These 5 T cell receptor beta chains originate from one sample sequenced in a study of technical replicates of blood from a handful of donors. Produced via immunoSEQ multiplex PCR; TCRdb's table is partial and in-frame only. The sample carries roughly 60,000 clones, 91% recorded once. The sequenced material came from PBMCs. Source of these receptors: a human donor in good health. Some clones in this sample may be carry-over from other donors' samples.

The chain links TRBV6-4 to TRBJ2-1, with D possibly matching TRBD1 (5 bases). The CDR3 loop spans 15 amino acids. Germline lookup yields CDR1 MRHNA and CDR2 SNTAGT. V shed 3 bases and J shed 2 bases, with 11 bases lying between them. The chain's CDR3 is CASSDSGRPYNEQFF. CDR3 DNA: TGTGCCAGCAGTGATTCAGGGCGGCCCTACAATGAGCAGTTCTTC.

The V gene is TRBV5-4, the J gene TRBJ2-3; 11 positions agree with TRBD2. Trimming at V came to 1 base and at J to 0 bases, leaving 4 bases not matched to a gene. The CDR3 extends over 17 amino acids. Germline CDR1 is SGHNT and CDR2 is YYREEE (reference sequence). The CDR3 DNA sequence: TGTGCCAGCAGCTTGAGGACTAGCGGGCTGAGCACAGATACGCAGTATTTT. Protein sequence: CASSLRTSGLSTDTQYF. Combining the CDR3 with reference TRBV5-4 and TRBJ2-3 gives the whole variable domain ETGVTQSPTHLIKTRGQQVTLRCSSQSGHNTVSWYQQALGQGPQFIFQYYREEENGRGNFPPRFSGLQFPNYSSELNVNALELDDSALYLCASSLRTSGLSTDTQYFGPGTRLTVL.

V usage is TRBV2 and J usage is TRBJ1-2, with 7 bases identical to TRBD1. CDR1 and CDR2 from the germline V gene are SNHLY and FYNNEI. Losses at the gene ends were 10 bases for V and 3 bases for J; bases not matched to a gene: 11. The CDR3 has 14 residues. The chain's CDR3 is CATASPDRDYGYTF. CDR3 DNA sequence: TGTGCCACCGCATCCCCCGACAGGGACTATGGCTACACCTTC.

This rearrangement joins TRBV5-6 to TRBJ1-1; D is possibly TRBD1 (5 bases). V was pared by 1 base and J by 1 base, with 14 bases between. The CDR3 loop spans 16 amino acids. CDR1 is SGHDT and CDR2 is YYEEEE in the germline V gene. CDR3 in DNA: TGTGCCAGCAGCTTGCAGGGAAGGGGTAAGAACACTGAAGCTTTCTTT. This gives the protein CASSLQGRGKNTEAFF.

This clone was observed a few times. This chain uses TRBV14 with TRBJ2-7, with D possibly TRBD2 on 6 matching bases. Between the trimmed V and J ends, which lost 4 bases and 6 bases, there was a span of 13 bases. The CDR3 is 13 residues long. CDR1 is SGHDN and CDR2 is FVKESK in the germline V gene. The chain's CDR3 is CASSPGGRFEQYF. For the CDR3, the DNA is TGTGCCAGCAGCCCTGGGGGGAGGTTCGAGCAGTACTTC.